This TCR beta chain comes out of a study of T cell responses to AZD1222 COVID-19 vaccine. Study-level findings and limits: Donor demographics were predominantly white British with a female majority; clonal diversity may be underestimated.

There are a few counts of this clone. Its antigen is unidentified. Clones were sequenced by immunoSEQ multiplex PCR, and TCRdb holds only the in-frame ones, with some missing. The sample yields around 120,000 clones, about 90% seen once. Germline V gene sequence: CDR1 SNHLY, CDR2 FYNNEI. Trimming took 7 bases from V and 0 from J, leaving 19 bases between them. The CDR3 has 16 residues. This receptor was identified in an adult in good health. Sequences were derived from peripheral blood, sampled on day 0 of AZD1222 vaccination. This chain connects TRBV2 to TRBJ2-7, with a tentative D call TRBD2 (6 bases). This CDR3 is CASTPPGLTSSYEQYF. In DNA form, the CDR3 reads TGTGCCAGCACTCCCCCGGGACTGACCTCCTCCTACGAGCAGTACTTC.